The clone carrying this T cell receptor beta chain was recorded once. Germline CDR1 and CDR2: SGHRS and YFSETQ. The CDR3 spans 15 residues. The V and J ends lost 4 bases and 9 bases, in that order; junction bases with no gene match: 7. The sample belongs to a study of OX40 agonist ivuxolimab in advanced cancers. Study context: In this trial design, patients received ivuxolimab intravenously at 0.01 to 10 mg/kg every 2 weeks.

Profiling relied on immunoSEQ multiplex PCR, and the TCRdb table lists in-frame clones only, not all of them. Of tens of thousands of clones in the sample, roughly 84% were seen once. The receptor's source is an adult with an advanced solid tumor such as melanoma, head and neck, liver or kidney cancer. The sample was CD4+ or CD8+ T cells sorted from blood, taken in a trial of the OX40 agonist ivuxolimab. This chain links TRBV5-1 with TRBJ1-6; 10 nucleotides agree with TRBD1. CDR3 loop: CASSLTGTGVSPLHF. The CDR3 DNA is TGCGCCAGCAGCCTCACAGGGACAGGGGTTTCACCCCTCCACTTT.